This T cell receptor beta chain was retrieved from a study of human T cells and chemical hapten exposure (dated by TCRdb to 2020 to 2023). Concerning the study at large: For sensitization, 2% DPC in acetone was applied to a roughly 2 cm by roughly 2 cm area of upper inner arm skin. Libraries were pooled for sequencing, and per-sample TCR yields varied mainly because of small differences in library volumes within the pool. Patch tests used Finn chambers with 0.01% DPC on the upper back, scored after 6 days by International Contact Dermatitis Research Group standards. Patients additionally received weekly therapeutic DPC doses to the scalp throughout the roughly 26-week study period. In alopecia patients, the study followed how the peripheral blood TCR repertoire changed in vivo over primary and secondary sensitization to diphenylcyclopropenone (DPC), a hapten. Some 29 alopecia patients gave blood for TCR sequencing at one to four time points (pre-sensitization, 2, 6 and 24 weeks). The mostly female patient cohort included alopecia areata with under or over 50% scalp involvement, alopecia totalis and alopecia universalis. Blood samples were taken from patients before sensitization (week 0) and then at 2, 6 and about 24 weeks after DPC sensitization.

Read against the paper, the sample's time point label means: patch test 1, 2 weeks after DPC sensitization. The intended sense of this specimen's treatment or condition label: therapeutic diphenylcyclopropenone sensitization with weekly scalp DPC. Blood at each patch-test visit was drawn before the patch test was applied. To be eligible, patients had to be aged 18 to 70, diagnosed with alopecia and judged suitable for DPC therapy, while pregnant patients were excluded. Total RNA was extracted from unfractionated whole blood that had been collected in Tempus Blood RNA tubes. Overall study results and their limits: Alopecia, a presumed autoimmune disease, was present in all patients, so the immune response of the patients might differ from that of healthy individuals. A positive correlation was found between the number of PT1 expanded TCRs and patch test score, with significance reached at thresholds 8, 16 and 32 but not 4. After repeated subsampling, changes were observed in the strength of the expansion versus patch-test correlation and in the threshold at which the correlation became significant. The number of TCRs above 1 in 1000 frequency did not change with DPC sensitization; there was no evidence of global repertoire structure alterations. Compared with pre-sensitization or healthy control sets, expanded TCRs formed significantly more large CDR3 similarity clusters, which is consistent with antigen-driven responses.

The CDR1 and CDR2 encoded by the germline V gene are SGHAT and FQNNGV. V lost 5 bases and J lost 3 bases; the stretch between them is 16 bases long. From the cysteine up to the phenylalanine, the CDR3 has a length of 16 residues. The read is trimmed to its CDR3 DNA, 48 bases read in frame from base 1. This clonotype has just a few counts. Its antigen target is currently unknown. Within one base of it there is no much larger clone, and no base qualities were kept. The method behind the library was RACE. The instrument given in TCRdb is NextSeq 500. During library preparation, unique molecular identifiers were attached to individual cDNA molecules so that TCRs could be counted quantitatively and reproducibly. Both TCR alpha and TCR beta chains were sequenced from each blood RNA sample. From the authors' description of their analysis: A median of around 100,000 TCRs per sample was observed, with a range of 23,224 to 690,600. V, J and CDR3 annotation of the TCR reads was carried out using the Decombinator software suite. For PS versus PT1 abundance plots, all samples were subsampled to the same number of TCRs (28,000). TCRs were defined as expanded if absent before sensitization and observed at least eight times at the 2-week time point. Clones were called with MiXCR by TCRdb after fastp trimmed the public reads at Q25, and only in-frame beta chains were retained. For every CDR3 protein sequence, its rows merge into one entry that carries the most common genes and DNA. For this entry, the V and J calls and clone size follow TCRdb and not the study's own pipeline. The sample profile shows roughly 120,000 distinct CDR3 sequences; about an eighth of them were found once. The top ten clones comprise around 0.99% of the sample.

The chain couples TRBV11-2 to TRBJ1-4; the D gene is not confidently resolved. This TCR was recovered from a man between 18 and 29 years old with alopecia areata. Some clones in this sample may be carry-over from other donors' samples. The sample in question was whole blood, obtained in connection with sensitization to the hapten diphenylcyclopropenone (DPC). The CDR3 reads CASSPRVGMANEKLFF. The DNA reads TGTGCCAGCAGCCCCCGGGTTGGGATGGCTAATGAAAAACTGTTTTTT.